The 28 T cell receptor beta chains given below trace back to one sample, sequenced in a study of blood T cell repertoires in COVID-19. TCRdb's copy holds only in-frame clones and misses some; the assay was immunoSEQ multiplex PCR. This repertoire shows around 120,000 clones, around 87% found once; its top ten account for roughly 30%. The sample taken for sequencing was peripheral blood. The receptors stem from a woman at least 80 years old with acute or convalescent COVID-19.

Here the CDR3 DNA reads TGTGCCAGCAGTTCGGTCCACAGCACAGATACGCAGTATTTT. It codes for CASSSVHSTDTQYF. V usage is TRBV6-1 and J usage is TRBJ2-3, with D hard to call. The germline CDR1 and CDR2 sequences are MNHNS and SASEGT. V was clipped by 5 bases and J by 0 bases, with 9 bases between them. CDR3 length equals 14 residues.

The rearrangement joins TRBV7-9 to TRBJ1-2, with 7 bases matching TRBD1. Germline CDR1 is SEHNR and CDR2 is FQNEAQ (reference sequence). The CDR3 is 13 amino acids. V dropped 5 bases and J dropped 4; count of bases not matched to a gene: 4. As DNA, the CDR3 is TGTGCCAGCAGCCGACAGGGTCCCTATGGCTACACCTTC. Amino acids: CASSRQGPYGYTF.

CDR3 in amino acids: CASSLRRTVQAFF. CDR3 bases: TGTGCCAGCAGTTTAAGGAGGACAGTGCAGGCTTTCTTT. The chain links TRBV27 to TRBJ1-1, with D possibly being TRBD1 (6 bases). V gave up 2 bases and J gave up 11 bases, with 15 bases separating them. Germline-derived CDR1 and CDR2 are MNHEY and SMNVEV (reference sequence). The CDR3 has 13 amino acids.

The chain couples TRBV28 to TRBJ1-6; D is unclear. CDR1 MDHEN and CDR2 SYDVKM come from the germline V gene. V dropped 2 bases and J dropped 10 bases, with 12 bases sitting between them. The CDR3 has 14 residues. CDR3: CASSLERESSPLHF. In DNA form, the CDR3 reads TGTGCCAGCAGTTTAGAGAGGGAATCATCACCCCTCCACTTT.

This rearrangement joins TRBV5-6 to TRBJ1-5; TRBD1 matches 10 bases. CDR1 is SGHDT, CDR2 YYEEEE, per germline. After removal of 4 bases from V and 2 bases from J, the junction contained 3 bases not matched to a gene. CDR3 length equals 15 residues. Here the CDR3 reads CASSRQGAGNQPQHF. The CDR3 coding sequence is TGTGCCAGCAGCCGACAGGGGGCTGGCAATCAGCCCCAGCATTTT.

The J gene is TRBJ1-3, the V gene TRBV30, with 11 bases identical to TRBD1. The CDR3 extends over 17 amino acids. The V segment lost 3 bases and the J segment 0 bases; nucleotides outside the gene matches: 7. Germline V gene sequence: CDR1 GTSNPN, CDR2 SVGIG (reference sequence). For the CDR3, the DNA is TGTGCCTGGAGACGGCCCGGGACAGGGGGCTCTGGAAACACCATATATTTT. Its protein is CAWRRPGTGGSGNTIYF.

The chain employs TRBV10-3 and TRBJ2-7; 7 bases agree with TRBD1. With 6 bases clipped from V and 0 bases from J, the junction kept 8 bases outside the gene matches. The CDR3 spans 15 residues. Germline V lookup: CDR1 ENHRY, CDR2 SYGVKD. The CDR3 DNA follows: TGTGCCATCAGGAGTGGACAGGTGAGCTCCTACGAGCAGTACTTC. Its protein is CAIRSGQVSSYEQYF.

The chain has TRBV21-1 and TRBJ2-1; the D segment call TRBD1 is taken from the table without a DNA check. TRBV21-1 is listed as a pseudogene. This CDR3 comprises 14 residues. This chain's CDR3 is CASSARDRYNEQFF. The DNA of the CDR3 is TGTGCCAGCAGCGCCCGGGACAGGTACAATGAGCAGTTCTTC.

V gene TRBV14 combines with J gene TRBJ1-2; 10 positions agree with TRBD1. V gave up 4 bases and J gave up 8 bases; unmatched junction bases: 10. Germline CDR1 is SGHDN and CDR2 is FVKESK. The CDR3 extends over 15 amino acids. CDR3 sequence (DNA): TGTGCCAGCAGCCGTTGGGACAGGGGTCCCGAGGGCTACACCTTC. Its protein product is CASSRWDRGPEGYTF.

The CDR3 reads CASSPRTSTNEQYF. CDR3 nucleotides: TGTGCCAGCTCACCACGGACTAGTACCAACGAGCAGTACTTC. The J gene is TRBJ2-7, the V gene TRBV18, with 7 positions matching TRBD2. There are 14 residues in the CDR3. Germline-derived CDR1 and CDR2 are KGHSH and LQKENI. V lost 1 base, J lost 5 bases, and 5 bases stayed unmatched.

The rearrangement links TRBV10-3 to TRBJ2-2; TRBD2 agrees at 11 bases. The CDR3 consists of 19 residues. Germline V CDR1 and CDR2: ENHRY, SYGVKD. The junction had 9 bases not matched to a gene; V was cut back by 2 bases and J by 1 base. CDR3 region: CAISENLAGGPMNTGELFF. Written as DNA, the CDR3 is TGTGCCATCAGTGAGAACTTAGCGGGGGGGCCGATGAACACCGGGGAGCTGTTTTTT.

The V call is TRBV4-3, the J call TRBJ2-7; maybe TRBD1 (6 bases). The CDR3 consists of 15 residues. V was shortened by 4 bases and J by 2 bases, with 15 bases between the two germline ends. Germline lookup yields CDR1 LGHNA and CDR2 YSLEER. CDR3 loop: CASSPGAGVAYEQYF. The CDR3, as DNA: TGCGCCAGCAGCCCCGGGGCAGGGGTTGCCTACGAGCAGTACTTC.

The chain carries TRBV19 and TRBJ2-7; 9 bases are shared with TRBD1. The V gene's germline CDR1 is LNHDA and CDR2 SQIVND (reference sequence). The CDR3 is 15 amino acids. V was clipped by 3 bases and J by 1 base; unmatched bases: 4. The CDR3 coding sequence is TGTGCCAGTAGTATCCGACAGGGGGTTTCCTACGAGCAGTACTTC. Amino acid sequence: CASSIRQGVSYEQYF.

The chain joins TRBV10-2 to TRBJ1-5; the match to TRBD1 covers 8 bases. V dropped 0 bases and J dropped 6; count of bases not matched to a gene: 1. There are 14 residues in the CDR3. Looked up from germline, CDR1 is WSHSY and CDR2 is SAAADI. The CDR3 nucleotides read TGCGCCAGCAGTGAGTCGACAGGGGTTCAGCCCCAGCATTTT. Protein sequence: CASSESTGVQPQHF.

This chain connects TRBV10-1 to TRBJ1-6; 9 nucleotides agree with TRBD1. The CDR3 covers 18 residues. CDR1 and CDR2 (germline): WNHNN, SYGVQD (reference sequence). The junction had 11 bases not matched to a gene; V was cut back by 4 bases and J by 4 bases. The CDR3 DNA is TGCGCCAGCAGTGGGTTTACCGGGACAGGGAAATATAATTCACCCCTCCACTTT. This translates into CASSGFTGTGKYNSPLHF.

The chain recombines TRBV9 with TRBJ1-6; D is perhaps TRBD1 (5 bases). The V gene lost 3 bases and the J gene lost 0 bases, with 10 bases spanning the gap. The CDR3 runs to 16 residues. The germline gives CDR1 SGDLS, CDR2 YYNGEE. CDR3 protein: CASSAGGSSYNSPLHF. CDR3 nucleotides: TGTGCCAGCAGCGCGGGGGGAAGCTCCTATAATTCACCCCTCCACTTT.

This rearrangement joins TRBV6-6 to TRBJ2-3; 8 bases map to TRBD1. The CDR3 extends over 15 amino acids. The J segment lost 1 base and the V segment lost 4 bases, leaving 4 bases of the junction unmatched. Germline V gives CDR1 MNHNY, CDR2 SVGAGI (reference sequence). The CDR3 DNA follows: TGTGCCAGCAGTTCGACGACAGGGGGCACAGATACGCAGTATTTT. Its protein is CASSSTTGGTDTQYF.

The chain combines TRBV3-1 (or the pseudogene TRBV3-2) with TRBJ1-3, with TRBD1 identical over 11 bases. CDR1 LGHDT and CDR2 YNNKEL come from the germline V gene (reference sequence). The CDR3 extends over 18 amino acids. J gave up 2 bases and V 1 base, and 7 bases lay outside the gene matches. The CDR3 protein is CASSQGVGQGVAGNTIYF. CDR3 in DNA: TGTGCCAGCAGCCAAGGGGTGGGACAGGGGGTTGCTGGAAACACCATATATTTT.

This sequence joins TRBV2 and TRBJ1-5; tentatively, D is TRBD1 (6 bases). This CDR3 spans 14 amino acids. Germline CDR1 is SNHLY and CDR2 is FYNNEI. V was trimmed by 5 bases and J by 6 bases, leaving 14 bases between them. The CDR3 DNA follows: TGTGCCAGCAGTCCCCAGGGGATCGGTCAGCCCCAGCATTTT. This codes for CASSPQGIGQPQHF.

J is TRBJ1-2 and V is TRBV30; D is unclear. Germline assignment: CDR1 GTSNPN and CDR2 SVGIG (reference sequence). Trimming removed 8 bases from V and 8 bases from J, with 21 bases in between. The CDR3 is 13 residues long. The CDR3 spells CATRGQSLGGYTF. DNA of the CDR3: TGTGCCACGAGAGGGCAGTCCTTAGGGGGCTACACCTTC.

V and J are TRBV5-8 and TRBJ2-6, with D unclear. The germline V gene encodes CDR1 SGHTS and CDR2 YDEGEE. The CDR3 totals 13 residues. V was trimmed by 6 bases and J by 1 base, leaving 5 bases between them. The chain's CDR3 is CASMRSGANVLTF. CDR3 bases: TGTGCCAGCATGAGGTCTGGGGCCAACGTCCTGACTTTC.

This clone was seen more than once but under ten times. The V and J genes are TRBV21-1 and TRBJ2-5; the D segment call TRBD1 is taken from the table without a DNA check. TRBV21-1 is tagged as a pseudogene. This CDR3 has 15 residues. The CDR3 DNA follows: TGTGCCAGCAGCCTCCGGGACAGGGTGCGGGAGACCCAGTACTTC. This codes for CASSLRDRVRETQYF.

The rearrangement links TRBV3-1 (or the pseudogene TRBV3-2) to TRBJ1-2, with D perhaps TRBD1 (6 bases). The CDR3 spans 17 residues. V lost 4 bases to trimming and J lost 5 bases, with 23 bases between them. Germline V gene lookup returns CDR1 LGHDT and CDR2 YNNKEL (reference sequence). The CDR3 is CASSPPPDSEDQYGYTF. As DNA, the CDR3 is TGTGCCAGCAGCCCCCCTCCGGACAGCGAGGACCAATATGGCTACACCTTC.

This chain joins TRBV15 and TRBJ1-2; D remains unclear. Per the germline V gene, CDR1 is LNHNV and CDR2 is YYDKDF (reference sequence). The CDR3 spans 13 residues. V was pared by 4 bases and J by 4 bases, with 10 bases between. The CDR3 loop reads CATSNLELYGYTF. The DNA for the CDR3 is TGTGCCACCAGCAATTTAGAACTCTATGGCTACACCTTC.

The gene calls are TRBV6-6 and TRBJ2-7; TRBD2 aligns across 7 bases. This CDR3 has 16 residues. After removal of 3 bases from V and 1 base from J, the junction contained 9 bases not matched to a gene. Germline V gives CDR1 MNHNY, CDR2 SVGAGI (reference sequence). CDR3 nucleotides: TGTGCCAGCAGTTATGATCCCAGCGGGGATTCCTACGAGCAGTACTTC. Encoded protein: CASSYDPSGDSYEQYF.

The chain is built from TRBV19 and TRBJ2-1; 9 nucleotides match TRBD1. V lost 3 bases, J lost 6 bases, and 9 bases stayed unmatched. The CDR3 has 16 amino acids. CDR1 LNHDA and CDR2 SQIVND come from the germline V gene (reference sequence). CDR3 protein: CASSIRGQGFLNEQFF. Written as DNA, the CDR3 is TGTGCCAGTAGTATTAGAGGACAGGGGTTCCTCAATGAGCAGTTCTTC. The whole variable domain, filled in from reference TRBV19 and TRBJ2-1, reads DGGITQSPKYLFRKEGQNVTLSCEQNLNHDAMYWYRQDPGQGLRLIYYSQIVNDFQKGDIAEGYSVSREKKESFPLTVTSAQKNPTAFYLCASSIRGQGFLNEQFFGPGTRLTVL.

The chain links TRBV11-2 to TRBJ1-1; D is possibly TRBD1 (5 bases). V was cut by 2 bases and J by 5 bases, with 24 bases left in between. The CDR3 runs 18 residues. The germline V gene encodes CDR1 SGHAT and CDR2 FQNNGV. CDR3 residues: CASSLLGLGGLWKTEAFF. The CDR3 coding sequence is TGTGCCAGCAGCTTATTGGGGTTGGGGGGTCTGTGGAAGACTGAAGCTTTCTTT.

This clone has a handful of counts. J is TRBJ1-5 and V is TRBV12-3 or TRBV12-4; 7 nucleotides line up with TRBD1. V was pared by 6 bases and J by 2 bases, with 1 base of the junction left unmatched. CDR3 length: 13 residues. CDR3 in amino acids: CASSRGGNQPQHF. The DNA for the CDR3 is TGTGCCAGCAGCAGGGGGGGCAATCAGCCCCAGCATTTT.